The TCR beta chain under discussion was sequenced for a study of early T cells in non-severe SARS-CoV-2 infection. Whole-study context: Sequencing targeted bulk RNA from unsorted whole blood, leaving chains unpaired.

This clonotype was observed a handful of times. Its antigen is as yet unknown. cDNA molecules, individually, were tagged with unique molecular identifiers. TCRdb ran MiXCR on the 5' RACE reads and lists one entry per CDR3 protein. The data show tens of thousands of distinct CDR3 sequences, 12% seen once. The study's findings and limits: VDJdb matching skewed toward anti-spike CD8 responses, missing private and CD4 specificities.

CDR1 is SGHTA and CDR2 is FQGNSA in the germline V gene. The CDR3 runs 17 residues. J was trimmed by 4 bases and V by 3 bases; bases with no gene match: 10. The clonotype originates from an adult who was a healthcare worker with PCR-confirmed SARS-CoV-2 infection or an uninfected control (not recorded which). Sequenced sample: whole blood. This sequence joins TRBV7-2 and TRBJ2-3, with 10 bases that match TRBD2. CDR3 coding DNA: TGTGCCAGCAGCTTTTTCGTTTCTAGCGGGGGAGCAGATACGCAGTATTTT. Its translation is CASSFFVSSGGADTQYF.